This T cell receptor beta chain was recorded in a study of response to subunit inactivated influenza vaccine. Study-level results: Few new T cells, the authors suggested, are recruited by each seasonal influenza vaccination.

The CDR3 sequence is 18 residues long. V shed 5 bases, J shed 4 bases, and the junction held 12 bases outside the gene matches. The V gene's germline CDR1 is ENHRY and CDR2 SYGVKD. This clonotype was counted only a few times. Its matching antigen is unknown. From the RT-PCR reads, TCRdb called clonotypes with MiXCR, one entry per CDR3 protein. The data contain hundreds of thousands of distinct CDR3 sequences, over 25% of them singletons. This sequence originates from a man over 45 who received an inactivated influenza vaccine. Sequencing was performed on CD4+ T cells sorted from PBMCs, taken more than 4 days after vaccination. The chain couples TRBV10-3 to TRBJ2-6; 9 bases are a match to TRBD2. For the CDR3, the DNA is TGTGCCATCAGTCCCTTCACTAGCGGGTTACCCGGGGCCAACGTCCTGACTTTC. Amino acid sequence: CAISPFTSGLPGANVLTF.